A selection of T cell receptor beta chains follows, all from one sample in a study of tumor-infiltrating lymphocytes in primary liver carcinoma. TCRdb independently ran MiXCR on the multiplex PCR reads; one entry per CDR3 protein. The table lists about 310,000 distinct CDR3 sequences, almost 60% of them singletons. The specimen was peripheral blood. Every receptor here comes from a woman aged 25 to 39 with primary liver carcinoma and hepatitis B virus infection. CDR3s include the opening cysteine and the closing phenylalanine or tryptophan. The D gene is left open where the match is weak. A row's size may be missing; if present it is once, few, many or a size class.

d_call: TRBD2; j_call: TRBJ2-7; v_call: TRBV10-3; clone_size: NA; cdr3_aa: CATKWREEGTADYEQYF; cdr3_nt: TGTGCCACAAAATGGCGGGAGGAAGGGACGGCGGACTACGAGCAGTACTTC
d_call: NA; j_call: TRBJ1-2; v_call: TRBV7-9; clone_size: NA; cdr3_aa: CASRLAGPRNGYTF; cdr3_nt: TGTGCCAGCAGACTAGCGGGGCCTCGAAATGGCTACACCTTC
d_call: NA; j_call: TRBJ1-1; v_call: TRBV7-8; clone_size: NA; cdr3_aa: CAISPPLKGWNTEAFF; cdr3_nt: TGTGCCATCAGCCCACCTTTAAAGGGTTGGAACACTGAAGCTTTCTTT
d_call: TRBD1; j_call: TRBJ2-7; v_call: TRBV6-1; clone_size: NA; cdr3_aa: CASSEVKKDRFYEQYF; cdr3_nt: TGTGCCAGCAGTGAAGTTAAGAAGGACAGGTTCTACGAGCAGTACTTC
d_call: NA; j_call: TRBJ1-6; v_call: TRBV6-2/TRBV6-3; clone_size: NA; cdr3_aa: CASNPDRWVYSPLHF; cdr3_nt: TGTGCCAGCAACCCAGACAGGTGGGTGTACTCACCCCTCCACTTT
d_call: NA; j_call: TRBJ1-4; v_call: TRBV28; clone_size: NA; cdr3_aa: CARSPRGPNEKLFF; cdr3_nt: TGTGCCAGAAGTCCCCGGGGCCCGAATGAAAAACTGTTTTTT
d_call: NA; j_call: TRBJ1-1; v_call: TRBV14; clone_size: NA; cdr3_aa: CASSQERGSTEAFF; cdr3_nt: TGTGCCAGCAGCCAAGAACGGGGGAGCACTGAAGCTTTCTTT
d_call: NA; j_call: TRBJ1-5; v_call: TRBV4-2; clone_size: many; cdr3_aa: CASSQDVVYQPQHF; cdr3_nt: TGTGCCAGCAGCCAAGACGTTGTGTATCAGCCCCAGCATTTT
d_call: TRBD2; j_call: TRBJ2-7; v_call: TRBV25-1; clone_size: NA; cdr3_aa: CASTIAGGNEQYF; cdr3_nt: TGTGCCAGTACCATAGCGGGAGGCAACGAGCAGTACTTC
d_call: NA; j_call: TRBJ1-5; v_call: TRBV4-1; clone_size: NA; cdr3_aa: CASSQSYRVQQPQHF; cdr3_nt: TGTGCCAGCAGCCAGTCATACAGGGTGCAACAGCCCCAGCATTTT
d_call: NA; j_call: TRBJ1-6; v_call: TRBV6-5; clone_size: few; cdr3_aa: CASSYEMKNSPLHF; cdr3_nt: TGTGCCAGCAGTTACGAGATGAAGAATTCACCCCTCCACTTT
d_call: NA; j_call: TRBJ2-1; v_call: TRBV29-1; clone_size: NA; cdr3_aa: CSVERWGAYNEQLF; cdr3_nt: TGCAGCGTTGAAAGGTGGGGGGCCTACAATGAGCAGCTCTTC
d_call: NA; j_call: TRBJ2-3; v_call: TRBV11-3; clone_size: NA; cdr3_aa: CASSLSLSRRDTDMQYF; cdr3_nt: TGCGCCAGCAGCCTATCTTTGTCCAGGCGGGACACAGATATGCAGTATTTT
d_call: NA; j_call: TRBJ2-7; v_call: TRBV4-2; clone_size: NA; cdr3_aa: CASSQDYSGPAYEQYF; cdr3_nt: TGTGCCAGCAGCCAAGACTATTCGGGACCCGCGTACGAGCAGTACTTC
d_call: NA; j_call: TRBJ1-6; v_call: TRBV7-9; clone_size: NA; cdr3_aa: CASSLTLNSPLHF; cdr3_nt: TGTGCCAGCAGCTTAACCCTGAATTCACCCCTCCACTTT
d_call: NA; j_call: TRBJ2-7; v_call: TRBV12-5; clone_size: once; cdr3_aa: CASGFLGGSVVDEQYF; cdr3_nt: TGTGCTAGTGGTTTTCTCGGGGGCTCGGTCGTGGACGAGCAGTACTTC
d_call: NA; j_call: TRBJ2-5; v_call: TRBV29-1; clone_size: once; cdr3_aa: CSARTGEETQYF; cdr3_nt: TGCAGCGCCCGGACGGGAGAGGAGACCCAGTACTTC
d_call: NA; j_call: TRBJ2-5; v_call: TRBV7-9; clone_size: NA; cdr3_aa: CASSPVVWETQYF; cdr3_nt: TGTGCCAGCAGCCCCGTAGTGTGGGAGACCCAGTACTTC
d_call: TRBD2; j_call: TRBJ2-1; v_call: TRBV4-3; clone_size: many; cdr3_aa: CASSPQASGRAANEQFF; cdr3_nt: TGCGCCAGCAGCCCACAGGCGAGCGGGAGGGCCGCGAATGAGCAGTTCTTC
d_call: TRBD2; j_call: TRBJ2-1; v_call: TRBV11-2; clone_size: once; cdr3_aa: CASSLVLAGGGGQFF; cdr3_nt: TGTGCCAGCAGCTTGGTCTTAGCGGGGGGGGGGGGGCAGTTCTTC
d_call: TRBD2; j_call: TRBJ2-5; v_call: TRBV6-1; clone_size: NA; cdr3_aa: CAGSEDSGRGETQYF; cdr3_nt: TGTGCCGGCAGTGAGGATAGCGGGAGGGGAGAGACCCAGTACTTC
d_call: TRBD1; j_call: TRBJ2-1; v_call: TRBV5-1; clone_size: NA; cdr3_aa: CTSSTRTGGNNNEQFF; cdr3_nt: TGCACCAGCAGCACCCGGACAGGGGGTAACAACAATGAGCAGTTCTTC
d_call: NA; j_call: TRBJ2-6; v_call: TRBV28; clone_size: NA; cdr3_aa: CASSWGVSGANVLTF; cdr3_nt: TGTGCCAGCAGCTGGGGTGTCTCTGGGGCCAACGTCCTGACTTTC
d_call: TRBD2; j_call: TRBJ2-3; v_call: TRBV28; clone_size: NA; cdr3_aa: CASSQTKRESHF; cdr3_nt: TGTGCCAGCAGTCAGACCAAGCGGGAGTCACATTTT
d_call: TRBD1; j_call: TRBJ1-2; v_call: TRBV6-1; clone_size: few; cdr3_aa: CASKQTGTAPYGYTF; cdr3_nt: TGTGCCAGCAAGCAGACCGGGACAGCACCCTATGGCTACACCTTC
d_call: NA; j_call: TRBJ1-2; v_call: TRBV29-1; clone_size: NA; cdr3_aa: CSVEDPKAARNGYTF; cdr3_nt: TGCAGCGTTGAAGACCCAAAAGCCGCTCGAAATGGCTACACCTTC
d_call: TRBD1; j_call: TRBJ2-7; v_call: TRBV28; clone_size: few; cdr3_aa: CASTYYRDRVHEQYF; cdr3_nt: TGTGCCAGCACTTACTACCGGGACAGGGTTCACGAGCAGTACTTC